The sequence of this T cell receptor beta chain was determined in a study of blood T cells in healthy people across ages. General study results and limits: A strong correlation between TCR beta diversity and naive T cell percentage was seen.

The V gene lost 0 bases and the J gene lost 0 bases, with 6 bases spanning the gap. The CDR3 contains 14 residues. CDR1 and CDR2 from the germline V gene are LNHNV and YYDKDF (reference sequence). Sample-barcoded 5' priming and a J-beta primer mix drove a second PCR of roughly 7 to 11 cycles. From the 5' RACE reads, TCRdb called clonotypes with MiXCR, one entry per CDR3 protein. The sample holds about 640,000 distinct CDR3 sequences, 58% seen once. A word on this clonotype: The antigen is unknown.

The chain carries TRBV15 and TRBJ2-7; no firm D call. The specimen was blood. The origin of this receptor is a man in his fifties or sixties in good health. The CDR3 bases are TGTGCCACCAGCAGAGATCCCAGCTCCTACGAGCAGTACTTC. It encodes CATSRDPSSYEQYF.